This T cell receptor beta chain was found in a study of cytomegalovirus exposure and HLA in healthy donors. Regarding the study as a whole: TRBV6-2, TRBV6-3 and some other V segments were excluded as indistinguishable. Per a later analysis, about 18,000 TCR beta sequences showed association with HLA alleles at 0.05 false discovery rate.

Primers included in the PCR were 60 Vbeta and 13 Jbeta primers. Produced via immunoSEQ multiplex PCR; TCRdb's table is partial and in-frame only. The top ten hold roughly 3% of the sample, which has about 200,000 clones, over 75% seen once. This clone was seen more than once but under ten times. Its specificity is not known. The CDR3 runs to 15 residues. V lost 4 bases to trimming and J lost 6 bases; unmatched junction nucleotides: 6. Germline V gene data show CDR1 as LNHDA and CDR2 as SQIVND (reference sequence). Sequenced material: PBMCs. The receptor's source is a woman in her twenties or thirties in good health and CMV-seronegative. The genes are TRBV19 and TRBJ1-5; TRBD1 aligns across 10 bases. CDR3 sequence: CASSKTGGAGQPQHF. The CDR3 DNA sequence: TGTGCCAGTAGTAAGACAGGGGGCGCGGGTCAGCCCCAGCATTTT.